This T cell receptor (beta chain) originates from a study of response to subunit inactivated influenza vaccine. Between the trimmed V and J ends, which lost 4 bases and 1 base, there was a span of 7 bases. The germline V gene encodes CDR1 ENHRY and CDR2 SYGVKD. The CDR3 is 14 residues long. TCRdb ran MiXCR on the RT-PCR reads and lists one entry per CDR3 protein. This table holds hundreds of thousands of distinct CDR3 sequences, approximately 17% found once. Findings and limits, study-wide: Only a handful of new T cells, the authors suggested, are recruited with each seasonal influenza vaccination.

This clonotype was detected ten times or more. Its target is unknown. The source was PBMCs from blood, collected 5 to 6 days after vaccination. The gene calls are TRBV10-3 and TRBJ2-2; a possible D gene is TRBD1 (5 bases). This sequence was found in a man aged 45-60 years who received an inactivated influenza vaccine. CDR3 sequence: CAISGRENTGELFF. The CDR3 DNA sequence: TGTGCCATCAGTGGCAGGGAGAACACCGGGGAGCTGTTTTTT.